These T cell receptor beta chains were read from a single sample in a study of T-cell reconstitution after alpha-beta-depleted transplantation in children. MiXCR, applied by TCRdb to the PCR reads, yields one record per CDR3 protein. This sample has hundreds of thousands of distinct CDR3 sequences, with roughly a tenth found just once. This material consisted of PBMCs from the stem cell graft donor, taken from the stem cell graft. The receptors were gathered from a human donor who donated a stem cell graft to a child with acute lymphoblastic leukemia. The CDR3 runs from the conserved cysteine through the conserved F or W. Fields, in order: clone size, J gene, D gene, V gene, CDR3 DNA, CDR3 protein. D genes are given only for firm matches. Some rows have no size entry. The others give once, few or many, or a class for an expanded clone.

few TRBJ2-3 . TRBV7-2 TGTGCCAGCAGCTTAGCTATGGGGGGCCGCACAGATACGCAGTATTTT CASSLAMGGRTDTQYF
many TRBJ2-7 TRBD2 TRBV4-2 TGTGCCAGCAGCCAAGCAGGGACTAGCGGGACCTACGAGCAGTACTTC CASSQAGTSGTYEQYF
many TRBJ1-1 . TRBV7-9 TGTGCCAGCAGCTTAGCTTCCTCGGGCAGTGAAGCTTTCTTT CASSLASSGSEAFF
. TRBJ1-3 TRBD1 TRBV7-2 TGTGCCAGCAGTTTTCAGGACAGGCTTCCTGGAAACACCATATATTTT CASSFQDRLPGNTIYF
. TRBJ1-1 . TRBV19 TGTGCCAGTAGTCCCTTGATCGGAATGAACACTGAAGCTTTCTTT CASSPLIGMNTEAFF
. TRBJ1-2 . TRBV2 TGTGCCAGCAGTGAATTTGGGGGTTCGGAGGGCTACACCTTC CASSEFGGSEGYTF
few TRBJ2-3 TRBD2 TRBV10-3 TGTGCCATCGGGGGGGGCACAGATACGCAGTATTTT CAIGGGTDTQYF
. TRBJ2-1 . TRBV4-1 TGCGCCAGCAGCCAACCAGGGAGGAATGAGCAGTTCTTC CASSQPGRNEQFF
many TRBJ2-1 TRBD1 TRBV15 TGTGCCACCAGCAGAGATGGGGGACAGTTTCTTAATGAGCAGTTCTTC CATSRDGGQFLNEQFF
many TRBJ2-3 . TRBV20-1 TGCAGTGCTAATGAAAAGGCGGACGGGACGCAGTATTTT CSANEKADGTQYF
few TRBJ2-2 . TRBV29-1 TGCAGCGTTGAACGTACTGGCTCGAGCACCGGGGAGCTGTTTTTT CSVERTGSSTGELFF
. TRBJ2-5 TRBD2 TRBV7-9 TGTGCCAGCAGCTTCCTAGCGGGGGTACGAGAGACCCAGTACTTC CASSFLAGVRETQYF
many TRBJ2-7 TRBD1 TRBV7-9 TGTGCCAGCAGCCTGGTACCGGGACAGGGGGTCCACGAGCAGTACTTC CASSLVPGQGVHEQYF
few TRBJ2-7 TRBD2 TRBV6-5 TGTGCCAGCAGTTACTCGATTCCTAGCGGGGTTACCTACGAGCAGTACTTC CASSYSIPSGVTYEQYF
many TRBJ2-2 TRBD1 TRBV5-5 TGTGCCAGCAGCTTGGAGTTGGACAGGGGCACCGGGGAGCTGTTTTTT CASSLELDRGTGELFF
few TRBJ2-7 . TRBV20-1 TGCAGTGCTCTCAGACTCCTCGGTGGGGGGTCAGGCGAGCAGTACTTC CSALRLLGGGSGEQYF
few TRBJ2-7 . TRBV2 TGTGCCAGCACTCGGGAAGCCGGGACACTCGACGAGCAGTACTTC CASTREAGTLDEQYF
few TRBJ1-6 TRBD1 TRBV7-9 TGTGCCAGCAGAACTCCGACAGGGATAAATTCACCCCTCCACTTT CASRTPTGINSPLHF
. TRBJ2-5 . TRBV15 TGTGCCACCAGCAGAGATTCAACAGGGTTGGAGACCCAGTACTTC CATSRDSTGLETQYF
many TRBJ1-5 . TRBV6-2/TRBV6-3 TGTGCCAGCAGTTACTCGTCTCTCAAGAACGTTCAGCCCCAGCATTTT CASSYSSLKNVQPQHF
many TRBJ2-7 . TRBV29-1 TGCAGCGTTGCGGTTGACTACGAGCAGTACTTC CSVAVDYEQYF
few TRBJ1-1 TRBD1 TRBV18 TGTGCCAGCTCACCACTAGGGGGGACAGGGAACACTGAAGCTTTCTTT CASSPLGGTGNTEAFF
. TRBJ1-1 . TRBV5-1 TGCGCCAGCAGTTGGCAGGCGGGGGCCGTGAACACTGAAGCTTTCTTT CASSWQAGAVNTEAFF
many TRBJ1-1 . TRBV5-1 TGCGCCAGCAGAACCGACAGGCCGAACACTGAAGCTTTCTTT CASRTDRPNTEAFF
few TRBJ2-3 . TRBV29-1 TGCAGCGTTGAGGTCCCCCAGATGGATACGCAGTATTTT CSVEVPQMDTQYF
. TRBJ2-1 . TRBV7-8 TGTGCCAGCAGCTTAGCCAGGTACTTAGACAATGAGCAGTTCTTC CASSLARYLDNEQFF
. TRBJ2-3 . TRBV29-1 TGCAGCGTTGAAAAAGGGGTGAGATCCACAGATACGCAGTATTTT CSVEKGVRSTDTQYF
. TRBJ2-7 . TRBV7-9 TGTGCCAGCAGCGAGAGGGGGGTGGGACCAAATTACGAGCAGTACTTC CASSERGVGPNYEQYF
few TRBJ2-3 . TRBV4-2 TGTGCCAGCAGCCAAGAATCAGGAAGCAGAGATACGCAGTATTTT CASSQESGSRDTQYF
few TRBJ2-5 . TRBV3-1 TGTGCCAGCAGCCAAGGATGGGGGGAGACCCAGTACTTC CASSQGWGETQYF
many TRBJ2-3 TRBD2 TRBV7-8 TGTGCCAGCGGAAAAGCGGGGAAGGATAGCACGCAGTATTTT CASGKAGKDSTQYF
many TRBJ1-6 . TRBV15 TGTGCCACCAGCAGAGATCGAGGTAGTAATTCACCCCTCCACTTT CATSRDRGSNSPLHF
. TRBJ2-1 . TRBV11-3 TGTGCCAGCAGCTCAGGGGTTGAGCAGTTCTTC CASSSGVEQFF
many TRBJ2-1 . TRBV28 TGTGCCGGGAGTTGGCAGGCCTACAATGAGCAGTTCTTC CAGSWQAYNEQFF
few TRBJ2-7 . TRBV5-1 TGCGCCAGCAGCTTGCCCCCCTCCGAGCAGTACTTC CASSLPPSEQYF
. TRBJ1-2 . TRBV7-9 TGTGCCAGCAGCCCCCACAGTGAGAACTATGGCTACACCTTC CASSPHSENYGYTF
few TRBJ2-1 . TRBV20-1 TGCAGTGCTAGCTTATTGCCCCGCAATACAAATGAGCAGTTCTTC CSASLLPRNTNEQFF
few TRBJ1-1 . TRBV7-2 TGTGCCAGCAGCCCCGTTGGTCACGCAGGGGACACTGAAGCTTTCTTT CASSPVGHAGDTEAFF
many TRBJ2-7 . TRBV27 TGTGCCAGCAGTTTGAGAAGACTCGGTTCCTACGAGCAGTACTTC CASSLRRLGSYEQYF
. TRBJ1-3 . TRBV5-1 TGCGCCAGCAGCTTGGTTGGCAGGGGAACTGGAAACACCATATATTTT CASSLVGRGTGNTIYF
. TRBJ1-2 . TRBV20-1 TGCAGTGCTAGAGGGCGGGGACGTGGAGAAGGCTACACCTTC CSARGRGRGEGYTF
. TRBJ1-6 TRBD1 TRBV20-1 TGCAGTGCTAGAGATAGTGGACAGGGGGCTGTTTCACCCCTCCACTTT CSARDSGQGAVSPLHF
few TRBJ1-1 TRBD1 TRBV3-1 TGTGCCAGCAGTAGTACAGGGGTATACACTGAAGCTTTCTTT CASSSTGVYTEAFF
few TRBJ2-7 . TRBV7-8 TGTGCCAGCAGCTTAGATACCTCCTCGGGCGAGCAGTACTTC CASSLDTSSGEQYF
. TRBJ2-1 . TRBV6-2/TRBV6-3 TGTGCCAGCAATGGAAGGTCTGAGCAGTTCTTC CASNGRSEQFF
. TRBJ1-2 TRBD1 TRBV4-1 TGCGCCAGCAGCCAAGATGCAGGGGGCGCTTACGGTGGCTACACCTTC CASSQDAGGAYGGYTF
many TRBJ2-3 TRBD2 TRBV9 TGTGCCAGCAGCGTAGCTCCGGCCGGGGGGGCAGGAGATACGCAGTATTTT CASSVAPAGGAGDTQYF
few TRBJ2-2 . TRBV10-3 TGTGCCATCAGTGATTCGCAGAACACCGGGGAGCTGTTTTTT CAISDSQNTGELFF
. TRBJ2-2 . TRBV5-6 TGTGCCAGCAGCCTCGACCGCCCCGGGGAGCTGTTTTTT CASSLDRPGELFF
. TRBJ2-3 . TRBV12-3/TRBV12-4 TGTGCCAGCTGTGATGCGGGGATGGTAGCGCAGTATTTT CASCDAGMVAQYF
. TRBJ2-3 TRBD2 TRBV7-2 TGTGCCAGCAGCTTGGGGGGGGGTCTTAAAGATACGCAGTATTTT CASSLGGGLKDTQYF
. TRBJ2-7 . TRBV12-3/TRBV12-4 TGTGCCAGCAGACGGGTAGGGGGGTACGAGCAGTACTTC CASRRVGGYEQYF
many TRBJ2-1 . TRBV14 TGTGCCAGCAGCCAAGTTAGGGGCGCGTACAATGAGCAGTTCTTC CASSQVRGAYNEQFF
. TRBJ1-4 . TRBV19 TGTGCCATCAAATCAGGGTCGGCTAATGAAAAACTGTTTTTT CAIKSGSANEKLFF